This T cell receptor (beta chain) is drawn from a study of T-cell reconstitution after alpha-beta-depleted transplantation in children. The authors prepared the TCRbeta library with unique molecular identifiers. TCRdb passed the PCR reads through MiXCR, listing each CDR3 protein once. The sample records hundreds of thousands of distinct CDR3 sequences, 13% being singletons. This CDR3 spans 13 amino acids. V was pared by 6 bases and J by 6 bases, with 7 bases of the junction left unmatched. Germline CDR1 is MNHEY and CDR2 is SVGAGI. Source: PBMCs, taken from the stem cell graft. The sequence came from a human donor who donated a stem cell graft to a child with Fanconi anemia. The chain combines TRBV6-5 with TRBJ2-7, with TRBD1 matching over 8 bases. For the CDR3, the DNA is TGTGCCAGCAGCCTCGGACAGGGAAGCGAGCAGTACGTC. This encodes CASSLGQGSEQYV.